This TCR beta chain was sequenced for a study of early T cells in non-severe SARS-CoV-2 infection. This clonotype was counted many times. Its antigen is unidentified. Germline V gene sequence: CDR1 SGHAT, CDR2 FQNNGV. This CDR3 contains 15 residues. Trimming stripped 5 bases from V and 1 base from J, with 14 bases between. Individual cDNA molecules each received unique molecular identifiers attached to them. Each CDR3 protein is one row after TCRdb ran MiXCR on the 5' RACE reads. The table lists tens of thousands of distinct CDR3 sequences, 10% of them singletons. Overall study findings and caveats: Comparison of clonotypes with VDJdb favored anti-spike CD8 responses while missing private and CD4 specificities.

This chain joins TRBV11-2 and TRBJ1-1, with D hard to call. The sequenced material came from whole blood. The sequence came from an adult who was a healthcare worker with PCR-confirmed SARS-CoV-2 infection or an uninfected control (not recorded which). Here the CDR3 DNA reads TGTGCCAGCAGCCTGGAGGGCAGAGAGAACACTGAAGCTTTCTTT. Translation: CASSLEGRENTEAFF.